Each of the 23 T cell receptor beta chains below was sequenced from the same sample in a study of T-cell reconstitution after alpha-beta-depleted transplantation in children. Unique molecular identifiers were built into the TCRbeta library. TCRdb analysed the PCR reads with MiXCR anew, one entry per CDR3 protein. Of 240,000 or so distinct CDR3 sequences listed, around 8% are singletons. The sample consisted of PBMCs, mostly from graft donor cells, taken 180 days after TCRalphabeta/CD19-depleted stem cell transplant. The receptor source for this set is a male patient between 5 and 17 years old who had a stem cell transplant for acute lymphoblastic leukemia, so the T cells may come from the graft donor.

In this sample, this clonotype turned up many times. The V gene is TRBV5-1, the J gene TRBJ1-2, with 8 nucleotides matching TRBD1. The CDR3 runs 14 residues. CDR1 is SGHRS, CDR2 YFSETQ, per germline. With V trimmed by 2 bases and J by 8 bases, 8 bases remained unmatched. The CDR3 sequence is CASSLKTGQGGYTF. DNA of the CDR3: TGCGCCAGCAGCTTAAAGACCGGACAGGGAGGCTACACCTTC.

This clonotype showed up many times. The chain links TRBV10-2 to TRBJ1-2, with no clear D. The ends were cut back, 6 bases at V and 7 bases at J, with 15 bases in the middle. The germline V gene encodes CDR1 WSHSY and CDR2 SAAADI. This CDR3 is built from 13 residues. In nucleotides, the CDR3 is TGCGCCAGCAGCCACGGGCCCGTTGGTGGCTACACCTTC. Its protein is CASSHGPVGGYTF.

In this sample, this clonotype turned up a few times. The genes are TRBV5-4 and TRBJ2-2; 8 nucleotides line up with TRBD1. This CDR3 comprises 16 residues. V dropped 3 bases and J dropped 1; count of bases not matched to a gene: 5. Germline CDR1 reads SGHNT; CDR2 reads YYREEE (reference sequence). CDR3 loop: CASSSRTGKNTGELFF. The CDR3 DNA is TGTGCCAGCAGCTCCAGGACAGGGAAGAACACCGGGGAGCTGTTTTTT. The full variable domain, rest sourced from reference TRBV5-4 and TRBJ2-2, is ETGVTQSPTHLIKTRGQQVTLRCSSQSGHNTVSWYQQALGQGPQFIFQYYREEENGRGNFPPRFSGLQFPNYSSELNVNALELDDSALYLCASSSRTGKNTGELFFGEGSRLTVL.

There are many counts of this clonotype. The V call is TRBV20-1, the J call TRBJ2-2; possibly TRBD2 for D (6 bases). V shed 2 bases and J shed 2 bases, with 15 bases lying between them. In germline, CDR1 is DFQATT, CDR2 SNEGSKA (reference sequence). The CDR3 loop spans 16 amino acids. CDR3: CSARPPGTPNTGELFF. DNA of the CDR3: TGCAGTGCTAGACCCCCCGGGACTCCTAACACCGGGGAGCTGTTTTTT.

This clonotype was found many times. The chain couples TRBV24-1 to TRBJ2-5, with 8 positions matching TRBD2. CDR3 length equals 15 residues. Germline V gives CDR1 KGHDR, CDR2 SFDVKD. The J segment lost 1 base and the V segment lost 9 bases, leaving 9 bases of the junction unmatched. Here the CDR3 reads CATSALLAVQETQYF. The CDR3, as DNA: TGTGCCACCTCCGCCCTACTAGCGGTCCAAGAGACCCAGTACTTC.

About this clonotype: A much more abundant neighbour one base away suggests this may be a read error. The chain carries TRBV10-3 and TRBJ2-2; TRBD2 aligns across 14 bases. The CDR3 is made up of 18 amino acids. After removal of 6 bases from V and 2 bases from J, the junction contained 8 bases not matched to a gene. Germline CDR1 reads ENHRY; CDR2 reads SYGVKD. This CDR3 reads CAIRPRTSGGLNTGELFF. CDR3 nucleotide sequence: TGTGCCATCAGGCCCCGGACTAGCGGGGGGCTAAACACCGGGGAGCTGTTTTTT.

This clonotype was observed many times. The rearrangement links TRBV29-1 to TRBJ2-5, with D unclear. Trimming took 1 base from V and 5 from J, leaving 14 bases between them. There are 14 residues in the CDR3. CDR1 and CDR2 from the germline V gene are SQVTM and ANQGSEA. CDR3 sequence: CSVEGARLQETQYF. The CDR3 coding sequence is TGCAGCGTTGAAGGTGCCAGGCTCCAGGAGACCCAGTACTTC.

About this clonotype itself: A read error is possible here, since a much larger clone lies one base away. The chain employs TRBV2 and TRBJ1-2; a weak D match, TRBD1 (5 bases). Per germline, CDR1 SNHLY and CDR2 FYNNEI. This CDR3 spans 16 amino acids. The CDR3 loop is CASSPSVKGRNYGFTF. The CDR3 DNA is TGTGCCAGCAGCCCCTCGGTAAAGGGACGGAACTATGGCTTCACCTTC.

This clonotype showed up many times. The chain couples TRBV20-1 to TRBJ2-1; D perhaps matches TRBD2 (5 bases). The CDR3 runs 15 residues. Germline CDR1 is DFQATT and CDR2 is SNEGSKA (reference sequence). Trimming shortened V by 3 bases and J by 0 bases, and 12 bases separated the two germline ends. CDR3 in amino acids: CSASGRGRSYNEQFF. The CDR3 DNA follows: TGCAGTGCTAGTGGGCGAGGGCGCTCCTACAATGAGCAGTTCTTC.

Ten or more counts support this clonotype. The CDR3 protein is CASSQDYPNSPGGETQYF. CDR3 bases: TGTGCCAGCAGCCAAGATTACCCTAACAGCCCGGGCGGGGAGACCCAGTACTTC. The V gene is TRBV3-1, the J gene TRBJ2-5; weak D call: TRBD2 (5 bases). CDR1 is LGHDT and CDR2 is YNNKEL in the germline V gene (reference sequence). Trimming stripped 0 bases from V and 5 bases from J, with 22 bases between. This CDR3 comprises 18 residues.

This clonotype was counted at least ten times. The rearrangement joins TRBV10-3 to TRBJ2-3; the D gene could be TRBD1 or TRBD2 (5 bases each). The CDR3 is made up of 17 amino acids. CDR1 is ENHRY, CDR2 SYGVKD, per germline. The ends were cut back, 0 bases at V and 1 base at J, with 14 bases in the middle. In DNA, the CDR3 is TGTGCCATCAGTGAGTCACCGAGGGGCACACGCACAGATACGCAGTATTTT. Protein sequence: CAISESPRGTRTDTQYF.

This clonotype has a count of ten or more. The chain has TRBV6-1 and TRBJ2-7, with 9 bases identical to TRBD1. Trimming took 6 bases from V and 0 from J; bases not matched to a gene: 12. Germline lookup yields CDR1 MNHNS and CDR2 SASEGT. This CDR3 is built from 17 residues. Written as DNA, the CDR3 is TGTGCCAGCAGGAAATCAGGGACAGGGCTTTTCTCCTACGAGCAGTACTTC. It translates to CASRKSGTGLFSYEQYF.

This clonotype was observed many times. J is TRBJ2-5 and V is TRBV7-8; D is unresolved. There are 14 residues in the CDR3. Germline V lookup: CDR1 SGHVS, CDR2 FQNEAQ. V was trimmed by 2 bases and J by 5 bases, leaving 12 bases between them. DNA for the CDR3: TGTGCCAGCAGCTTACTAAGGGTGGTGGAGACCCAGTACTTC. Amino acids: CASSLLRVVETQYF.

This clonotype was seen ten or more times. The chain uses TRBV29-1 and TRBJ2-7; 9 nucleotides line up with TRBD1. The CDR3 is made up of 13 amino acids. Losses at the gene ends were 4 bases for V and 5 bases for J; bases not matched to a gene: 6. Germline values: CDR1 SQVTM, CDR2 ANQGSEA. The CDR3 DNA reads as TGCAGCGTTGGGGGACAGGGAAGGGACGAGCAGTACTTC. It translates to CSVGGQGRDEQYF.

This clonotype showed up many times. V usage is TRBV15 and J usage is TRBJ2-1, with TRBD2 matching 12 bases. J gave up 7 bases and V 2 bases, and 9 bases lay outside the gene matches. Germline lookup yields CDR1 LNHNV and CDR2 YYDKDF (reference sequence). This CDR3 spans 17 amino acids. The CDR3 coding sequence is TGTGCCACCAGCAGACCGCCTAGCGGGGGGGCTCAGAATGAGCAGTTCTTC. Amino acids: CATSRPPSGGAQNEQFF.

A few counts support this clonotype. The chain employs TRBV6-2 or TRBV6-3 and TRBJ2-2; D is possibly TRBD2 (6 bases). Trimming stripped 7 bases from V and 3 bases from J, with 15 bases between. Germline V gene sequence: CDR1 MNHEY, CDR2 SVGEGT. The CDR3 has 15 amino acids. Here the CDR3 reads CASTRPGLYTGELFF. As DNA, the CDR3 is TGTGCCAGCACTCGACCGGGACTTTACACCGGGGAGCTGTTTTTT.

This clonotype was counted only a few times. CDR3 sequence reads: CASSWTDSNQPQHF. DNA for the CDR3: TGTGCCAGCAGTTGGACCGATAGCAATCAGCCCCAGCATTTT. The rearrangement uses TRBV7-6 and TRBJ1-5; D ambiguous. The CDR3 contains 14 residues. CDR1 and CDR2 (germline): SGHVS, FNYEAQ. The V and J ends lost 6 bases and 0 bases respectively, with 9 bases between them.

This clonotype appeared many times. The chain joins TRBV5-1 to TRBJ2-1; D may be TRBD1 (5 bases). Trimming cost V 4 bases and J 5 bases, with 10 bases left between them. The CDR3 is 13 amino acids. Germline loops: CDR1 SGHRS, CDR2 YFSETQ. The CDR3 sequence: CASSPGADNEQFF. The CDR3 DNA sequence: TGCGCCAGCAGCCCTGGGGCAGACAATGAGCAGTTCTTC.

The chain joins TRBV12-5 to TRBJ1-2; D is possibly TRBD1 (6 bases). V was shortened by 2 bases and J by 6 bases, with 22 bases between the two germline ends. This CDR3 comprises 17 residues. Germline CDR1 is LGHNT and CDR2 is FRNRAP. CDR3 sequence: CASGLRLLDSRADGYTF. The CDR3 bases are TGTGCTAGTGGTTTGCGACTTCTGGACAGCAGAGCGGATGGCTACACCTTC.

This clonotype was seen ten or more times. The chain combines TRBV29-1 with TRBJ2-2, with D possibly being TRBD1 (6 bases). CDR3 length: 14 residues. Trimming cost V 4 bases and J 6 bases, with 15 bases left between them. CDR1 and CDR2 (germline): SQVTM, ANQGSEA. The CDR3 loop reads CSVGRTVDSGELFF. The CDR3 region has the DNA TGCAGCGTTGGGCGGACAGTAGACTCCGGGGAGCTGTTTTTT.

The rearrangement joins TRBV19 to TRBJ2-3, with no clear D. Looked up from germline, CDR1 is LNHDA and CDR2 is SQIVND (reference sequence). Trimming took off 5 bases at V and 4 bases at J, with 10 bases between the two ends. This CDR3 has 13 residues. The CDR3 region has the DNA TGTGCCAGTAGTGTTAAAGGGCCAGATACGCAGTATTTT. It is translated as CASSVKGPDTQYF.

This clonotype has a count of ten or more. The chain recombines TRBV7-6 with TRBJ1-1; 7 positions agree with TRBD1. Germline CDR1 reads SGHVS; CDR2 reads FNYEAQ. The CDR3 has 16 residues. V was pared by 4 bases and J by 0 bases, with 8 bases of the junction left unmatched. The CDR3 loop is CASSSRQGVMNTEAFF. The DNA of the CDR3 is TGTGCCAGCAGCTCCCGACAGGGTGTGATGAACACTGAAGCTTTCTTT.

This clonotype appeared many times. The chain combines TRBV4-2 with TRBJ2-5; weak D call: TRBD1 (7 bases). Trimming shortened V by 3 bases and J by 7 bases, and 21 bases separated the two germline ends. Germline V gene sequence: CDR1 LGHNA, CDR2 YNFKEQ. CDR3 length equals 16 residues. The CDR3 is CASSQGAQGVAVTQYF. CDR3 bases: TGTGCCAGCAGCCAGGGCGCGCAGGGGGTAGCGGTGACCCAGTACTTC.